This passage covers 9 T cell receptor beta chains from one sample sequenced in a study of cytomegalovirus exposure and HLA in healthy donors. With 60 Vbeta and 13 Jbeta primers, the PCR was carried out. Assay used: immunoSEQ multiplex PCR; TCRdb lists only in-frame clones, some missing. The data hold around 190,000 clones, with roughly 77% observed a single time. The sequencing input was PBMCs. Source of these receptors: a woman aged 45 to 65 in good health and CMV-seronegative.

V is TRBV28 and J is TRBJ1-3; 7 bases line up with TRBD1. With 8 bases clipped from V and 0 bases from J, the junction kept 13 bases outside the gene matches. The CDR3 is 17 residues long. Germline loops: CDR1 MDHEN, CDR2 SYDVKM. The chain's CDR3 is CASSLTGKPISGNTIYF. In DNA, the CDR3 is TGTGCCAGCTCGTTGACAGGGAAACCCATCTCTGGAAACACCATATATTTT.

V is TRBV27 and J is TRBJ2-5, with D possibly being TRBD1 (6 bases). The CDR3 is made up of 15 amino acids. Looked up from germline, CDR1 is MNHEY and CDR2 is SMNVEV (reference sequence). The V end was cut by 2 bases, the J end by 1 base, with 11 bases between. The CDR3 reads CASSLPGQIQETQYF. The CDR3 DNA sequence: TGTGCCAGCAGTTTACCCGGACAGATCCAAGAGACCCAGTACTTC.

The chain joins TRBV28 to TRBJ1-4; D may be TRBD1 (6 bases). This CDR3 contains 16 residues. Germline V lookup: CDR1 MDHEN, CDR2 SYDVKM. Trimming took off 7 bases at V and 1 base at J, with 16 bases between the two ends. CDR3 residues: CASTTPLQGTNEKLFF. The CDR3 bases are TGTGCCAGCACCACGCCTCTACAGGGAACTAATGAAAAACTGTTTTTT. The full variable domain, its missing parts supplied by reference TRBV28 and TRBJ1-4, is DVKVTQSSRYLVKRTGEKVFLECVQDMDHENMFWYRQDPGLGLRLIYFSYDVKMKEKGDIPEGYSVSREKKERFSLILESASTNQTSMYLCASTTPLQGTNEKLFFGSGTQLSVL.

The chain combines TRBV18 with TRBJ1-1; no clear D. Trimming took 0 bases from V and 1 from J, leaving 6 bases between them. The germline gives CDR1 KGHSH, CDR2 LQKENI. This CDR3 comprises 14 residues. DNA of the CDR3: TGTGCCAGCTCACCACCGGCTGGGAACACTGAAGCTTTCTTT. Translating it yields CASSPPAGNTEAFF.

The chain employs TRBV7-2 and TRBJ1-5; D is unclear. V gave up 5 bases and J gave up 3 bases, with 8 bases separating them. Germline V gives CDR1 SGHTA, CDR2 FQGNSA. CDR3 length equals 13 residues. The CDR3 nucleotides read TGTGCCAGCAGCGGGCAGACCAATCAGCCCCAGCATTTT. It yields the protein CASSGQTNQPQHF.

The chain uses TRBV9 and TRBJ1-1; no clear D gene. The germline V gene has CDR1 SGDLS and CDR2 YYNGEE. The V end was cut by 1 base, the J end by 2 bases, with 12 bases between. The CDR3 is 15 residues long. Written as DNA, the CDR3 is TGTGCCAGCAGCGTAAATGGGCGAGTAAACACTGAAGCTTTCTTT. Protein sequence: CASSVNGRVNTEAFF.

This chain links TRBV11-2 with TRBJ2-1; 11 bases map to TRBD2. The CDR3 spans 16 residues. Germline CDR1 reads SGHAT; CDR2 reads FQNNGV. The J segment lost 3 bases and the V segment lost 5 bases, leaving 6 bases of the junction unmatched. The CDR3 bases are TGTGCCAGCAGCCTCATAGCGGGGGGGCTCTACAATGAGCAGTTCTTC. Residues: CASSLIAGGLYNEQFF.

The chain carries TRBV7-2 and TRBJ2-3; D is undetermined. Trimming removed 1 base from V and 6 bases from J, with 8 bases in between. The CDR3 sequence is 13 residues long. Per germline, CDR1 SGHTA and CDR2 FQGNSA. CDR3 protein: CASSLGLKDTQYF. The CDR3 DNA sequence: TGTGCCAGCAGCTTAGGACTGAAGGATACGCAGTATTTT.

This clone showed up just a few times. This sample also contains other DNA sequences that code for the same CDR3. The chain couples TRBV29-1 to TRBJ1-2, with D unresolved. From germline, CDR1 is SQVTM and CDR2 ANQGSEA. Trimming removed 1 base from V and 2 bases from J, with 5 bases in between. The CDR3 is made up of 12 amino acids. The CDR3 DNA reads as TGCAGCGTTGAAGCCGGGAACTATGGCTACACCTTC. It specifies CSVEAGNYGYTF.